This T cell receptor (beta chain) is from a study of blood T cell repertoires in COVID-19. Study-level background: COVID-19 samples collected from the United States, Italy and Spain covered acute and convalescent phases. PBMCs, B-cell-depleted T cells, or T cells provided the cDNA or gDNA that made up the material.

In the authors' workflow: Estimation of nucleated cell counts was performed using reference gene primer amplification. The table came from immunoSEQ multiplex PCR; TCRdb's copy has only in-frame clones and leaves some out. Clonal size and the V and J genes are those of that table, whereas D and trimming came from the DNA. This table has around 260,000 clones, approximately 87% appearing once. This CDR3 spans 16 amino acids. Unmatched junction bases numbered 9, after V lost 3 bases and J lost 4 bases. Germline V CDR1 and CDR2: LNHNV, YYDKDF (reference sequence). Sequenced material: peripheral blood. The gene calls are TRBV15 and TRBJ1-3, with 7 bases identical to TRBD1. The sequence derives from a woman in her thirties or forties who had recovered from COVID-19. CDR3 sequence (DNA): TGTGCCACCAGCAGGGGCCTGACAGGGTGGGGAAACACCATATATTTT. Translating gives CATSRGLTGWGNTIYF.